This TCR beta chain was documented in a study of OX40 agonist ivuxolimab in advanced cancers. Study-level background: Patients with prior anti-PD-1, anti-PD-L1 or anti-CTLA-4 therapy were eligible; approximately 37% had some.

Profiling relied on immunoSEQ multiplex PCR, and the TCRdb table lists in-frame clones only, not all of them. The sample holds 77,000 or so clones, roughly 86% seen once. V was clipped by 5 bases and J by 0 bases, with 5 bases between them. The length of the CDR3 is 13 residues. The germline gives CDR1 SGHVS, CDR2 FQNEAQ. The sample consisted of CD4+ or CD8+ T cells sorted from blood, taken in a trial of the OX40 agonist ivuxolimab. This chain connects TRBV7-8 to TRBJ1-5; D uncertain. The sequence was obtained from an adult with an advanced solid tumor such as melanoma, head and neck, liver or kidney cancer. CDR3 in amino acids: CASSRNSNQPQHF. The DNA for the CDR3 is TGTGCCAGCAGCCGAAATAGCAATCAGCCCCAGCATTTT.